This TCR beta chain was documented in a study of shared clonotypes between healthy human individuals. Study results and caveats: Only blood underwent sampling, and tissue repertoires likely differ. Memory subsets had estimated richness that was generally smaller than that of naive subsets. Among non-shared clonotypes, generation probabilities were lower than among those shared by all four donors.

About this clone: What it binds is unknown.

The method was immunoSEQ multiplex PCR; TCRdb's version includes in-frame clones alone and lacks a portion of them. The sample holds under 1,900,000 clones, 97% to 99% seen once. The CDR3 sequence is 15 residues long. The ends were cut back, 5 bases at V and 0 bases at J, with 14 bases in the middle. Germline V gene sequence: CDR1 SGHTA, CDR2 FQGNSA. CD4+ cell separation produced CD45RA+ naive and CD45RA-negative memory subsets. J is TRBJ2-7 and V is TRBV7-2, with D perhaps matching TRBD2 (6 bases). Material for sequencing was naive CD4+ T cells sorted from blood. Subset here: CD45RA+ positively selected. This TCR came from a man aged 25 to 40 in good health. The CDR3: CASSQSPGDSYEQYF. The CDR3 bases are TGTGCCAGCAGCCAATCGCCGGGAGACTCCTACGAGCAGTACTTC.